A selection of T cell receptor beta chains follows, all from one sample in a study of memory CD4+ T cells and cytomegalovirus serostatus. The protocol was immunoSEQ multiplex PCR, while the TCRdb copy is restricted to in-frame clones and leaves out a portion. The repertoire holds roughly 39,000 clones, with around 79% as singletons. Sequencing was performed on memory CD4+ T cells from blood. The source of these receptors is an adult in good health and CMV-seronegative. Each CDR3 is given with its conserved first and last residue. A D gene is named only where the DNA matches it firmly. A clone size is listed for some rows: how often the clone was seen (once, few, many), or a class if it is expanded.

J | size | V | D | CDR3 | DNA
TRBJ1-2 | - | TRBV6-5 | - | CASSNSYGYTF | TGTGCCAGCAGCAACTCCTATGGCTACACCTTC
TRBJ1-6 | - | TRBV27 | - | CASSTVNSPLHF | TGTGCCAGCAGTACAGTGAATTCACCCCTCCACTTT
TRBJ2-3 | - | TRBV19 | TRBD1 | CASSFRDRSTDTQYF | TGTGCCAGTAGTTTCCGGGACAGGAGCACAGATACGCAGTATTTT
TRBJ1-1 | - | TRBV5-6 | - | CASSLGSYTEAFF | TGTGCCAGCAGCTTAGGGTCGTACACTGAAGCTTTCTTT
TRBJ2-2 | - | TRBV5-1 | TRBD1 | CASMGTANTGELFF | TGCGCCAGCATGGGGACAGCTAACACCGGGGAGCTGTTTTTT
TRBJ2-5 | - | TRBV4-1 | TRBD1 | CASSLGDRSGAQETQYF | TGCGCCAGCAGCCTGGGGGACAGGTCGGGGGCTCAAGAGACCCAGTACTTC
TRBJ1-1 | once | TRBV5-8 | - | CASSLVGPTAEAFF | TGTGCCAGCAGCTTAGTCGGCCCAACAGCTGAAGCTTTCTTT
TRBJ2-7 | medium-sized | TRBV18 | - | CASSSVWTAYEQYF | TGTGCCAGCTCATCTGTATGGACAGCCTACGAGCAGTACTTC
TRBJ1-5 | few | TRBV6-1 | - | CASSSQDGFNQPQHF | TGTGCCAGCAGTTCCCAAGACGGATTCAATCAGCCCCAGCATTTT
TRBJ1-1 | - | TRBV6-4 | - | CASSDERGKAFF | TGTGCCAGCAGTGACGAGCGAGGGAAAGCTTTCTTT
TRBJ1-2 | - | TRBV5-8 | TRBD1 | CASSSNRGPYGYTF | TGTGCCAGCAGCTCGAACAGGGGCCCGTATGGCTACACCTTC
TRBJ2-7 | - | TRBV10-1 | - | CASSESGEQYF | TGCGCCAGCAGTGAGTCTGGGGAGCAGTACTTC
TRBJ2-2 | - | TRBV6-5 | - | CASGWTGELFF | TGTGCCAGCGGATGGACCGGGGAGCTGTTTTTT
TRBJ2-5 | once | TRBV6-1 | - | CASSGLDQETQYF | TGTGCCAGCAGTGGGCTTGATCAAGAGACCCAGTACTTC
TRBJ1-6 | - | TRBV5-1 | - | CASSPGRAPKSTYNSPLHF | TGCGCCAGCAGCCCGGGCCGGGCCCCCAAGAGTACCTATAATTCACCCCTCCACTTT
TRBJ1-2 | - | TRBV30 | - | CAWSLGTNSNYGYTF | TGTGCCTGGAGTTTAGGGACAAACTCAAACTATGGCTACACCTTC
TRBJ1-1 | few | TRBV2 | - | CASSRPNTEAFF | TGTGCCAGCAGTCGACCGAACACTGAAGCTTTCTTT
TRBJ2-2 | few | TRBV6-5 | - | CASSYSRGGVGGELFF | TGTGCCAGCAGTTACTCAAGAGGGGGTGTCGGCGGGGAGCTGTTTTTT
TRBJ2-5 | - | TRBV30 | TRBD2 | CASTGGGGRETQYF | TGTGCCTCCACGGGCGGGGGAGGACGGGAGACCCAGTACTTC
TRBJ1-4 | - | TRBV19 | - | CASSISVLEKLFF | TGTGCCAGTAGTATCTCGGTTCTGGAAAAACTGTTTTTT
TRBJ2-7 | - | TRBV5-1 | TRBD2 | CASSWGGAGEQYF | TGCGCCAGCAGCTGGGGAGGGGCCGGCGAGCAGTACTTC
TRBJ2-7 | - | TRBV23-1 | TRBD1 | CASRTGGAGYEQYF | TGCGCCAGCAGGACAGGGGGCGCAGGTTACGAGCAGTACTTC
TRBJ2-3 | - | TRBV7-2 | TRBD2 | CASSLVGTSGGDTQYF | TGTGCCAGCAGCTTAGTGGGGACTAGCGGGGGGGATACGCAGTATTTT
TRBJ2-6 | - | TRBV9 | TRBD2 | CASSVGLAVLSGANVLTF | TGTGCCAGCAGCGTAGGACTAGCGGTTCTCTCTGGGGCCAACGTCCTGACTTTC
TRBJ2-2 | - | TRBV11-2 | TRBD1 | CASSLAGTGGTLTGELFF | TGTGCCAGCAGCTTAGCCGGGACAGGGGGGACTCTCACCGGGGAGCTGTTTTTT
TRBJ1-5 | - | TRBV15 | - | CATSRDRGNLNQPQHF | TGTGCCACCAGCAGAGATAGGGGGAACTTAAATCAGCCCCAGCATTTT
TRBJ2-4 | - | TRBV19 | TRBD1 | CASSAGGLAKNIQYF | TGTGCCAGTAGTGCAGGGGGCCTAGCCAAAAACATTCAGTACTTC
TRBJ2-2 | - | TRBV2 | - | CASSFDRTNTGELFF | TGTGCCAGCAGTTTCGACAGGACGAACACCGGGGAGCTGTTTTTT
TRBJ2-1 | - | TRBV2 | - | CASSPNSLDSNEQFF | TGTGCCAGCAGTCCGAATTCATTAGATAGCAATGAGCAGTTCTTC
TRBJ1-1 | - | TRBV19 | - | CASSSKGGWITEAFF | TGTGCCAGTAGTTCTAAGGGGGGGTGGATCACTGAAGCTTTCTTT
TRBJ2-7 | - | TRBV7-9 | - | CASSFIGSRGWEQYF | TGTGCCAGCAGCTTTATCGGATCAAGAGGATGGGAGCAGTACTTC
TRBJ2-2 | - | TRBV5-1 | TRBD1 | CASSFQGDGELFF | TGCGCCAGCAGCTTCCAGGGGGATGGGGAGCTGTTTTTT
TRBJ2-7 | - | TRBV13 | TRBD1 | CASSFYGQENEQYF | TGTGCCAGCAGCTTTTATGGACAGGAAAACGAGCAGTACTTC
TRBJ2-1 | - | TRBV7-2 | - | CASSLISWGYNEQFF | TGTGCCAGCAGCTTAATATCGTGGGGATACAATGAGCAGTTCTTC
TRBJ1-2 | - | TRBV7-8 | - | CASSLVGGGYGYTF | TGTGCCAGCAGCTTAGTTGGGGGAGGCTATGGCTACACCTTC
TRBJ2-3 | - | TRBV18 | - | CASSPSADTQYF | TGTGCCAGCTCACCAAGCGCAGATACGCAGTATTTT
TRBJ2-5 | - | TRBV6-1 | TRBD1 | CASSPPGTGKETQYF | TGTGCCAGCAGCCCACCCGGGACAGGGAAAGAGACCCAGTACTTC
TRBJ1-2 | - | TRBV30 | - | CAWSADSGYTF | TGTGCCTGGAGTGCGGACAGTGGCTACACCTTC
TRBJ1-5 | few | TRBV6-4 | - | CASSEQADQPQHF | TGTGCCAGCAGCGAACAGGCGGATCAGCCCCAGCATTTT
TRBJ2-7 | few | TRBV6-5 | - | CASTTGTDYEQYF | TGTGCCAGCACCACCGGGACCGATTACGAGCAGTACTTC
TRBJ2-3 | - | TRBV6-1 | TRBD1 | CATLGQGGTDTQYF | TGTGCCACCTTGGGACAGGGGGGCACAGATACGCAGTATTTT
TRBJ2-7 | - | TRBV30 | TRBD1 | CAWSARTGGSYEQYF | TGTGCCTGGAGTGCACGGACAGGGGGCTCCTACGAGCAGTACTTC
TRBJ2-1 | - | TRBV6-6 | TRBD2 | CASSPRLAGALGEQFF | TGTGCCAGCAGTCCAAGACTAGCGGGGGCCCTCGGTGAGCAGTTCTTC
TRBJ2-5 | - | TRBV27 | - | CASSAMIRETQYF | TGTGCCAGCAGTGCGATGATCCGGGAGACCCAGTACTTC
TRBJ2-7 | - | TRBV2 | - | CASSELGQGTYEQYF | TGTGCCAGCAGTGAATTAGGGCAGGGAACCTACGAGCAGTACTTC
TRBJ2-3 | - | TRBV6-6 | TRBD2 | CASSSGLAGGIHTQYF | TGTGCCAGCAGCTCGGGACTAGCGGGGGGAATACATACGCAGTATTTT
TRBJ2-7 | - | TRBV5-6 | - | CASSLWGPKTYEQYF | TGTGCCAGCAGCCTATGGGGGCCCAAAACCTACGAGCAGTACTTC
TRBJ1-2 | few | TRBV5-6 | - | CASSSYLDRLFYGYTF | TGTGCCAGCAGCTCGTACCTGGACAGACTTTTTTATGGCTACACCTTC
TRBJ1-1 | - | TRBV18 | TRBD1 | CASSTRGASGTEAFF | TGTGCCAGCTCAACCAGGGGGGCCTCGGGCACTGAAGCTTTCTTT
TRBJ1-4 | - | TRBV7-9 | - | CASSLPGEREKLFF | TGTGCCAGCAGCCTCCCAGGGGAGCGAGAAAAACTGTTTTTT
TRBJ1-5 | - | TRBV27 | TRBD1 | CASSLTGDQPQHF | TGTGCCAGCAGTTTAACAGGGGATCAGCCCCAGCATTTT
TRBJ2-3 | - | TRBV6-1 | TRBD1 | CASRGDRETDTQYF | TGTGCCAGCAGGGGGGACAGGGAGACAGATACGCAGTATTTT
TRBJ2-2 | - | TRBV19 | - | CASSVPGTGELFF | TGTGCCAGTAGTGTCCCGGGTACCGGGGAGCTGTTTTTT
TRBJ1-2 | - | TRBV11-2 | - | CASSLGGPRSLSLGYTF | TGTGCCAGCAGCTTAGGCGGGCCCAGGAGTCTTTCACTTGGCTACACCTTC
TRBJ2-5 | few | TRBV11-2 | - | CASSLERGIETQYF | TGTGCCAGCAGCTTAGAAAGAGGGATAGAGACCCAGTACTTC
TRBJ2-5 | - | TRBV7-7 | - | CASSSESETQYF | TGTGCTAGCAGCTCCGAATCGGAGACCCAGTACTTC
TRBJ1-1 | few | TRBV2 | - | CASSFRSFSNTEAFF | TGTGCCAGCAGTTTCAGGAGTTTTTCGAACACTGAAGCTTTCTTT
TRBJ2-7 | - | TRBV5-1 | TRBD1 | CASSPATGQAYEQYF | TGCGCCAGCAGCCCAGCGACGGGACAGGCCTACGAGCAGTACTTC
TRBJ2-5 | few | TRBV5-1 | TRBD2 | CASSLAGRGQETQYF | TGCGCCAGCAGCTTGGCCGGGAGGGGTCAAGAGACCCAGTACTTC
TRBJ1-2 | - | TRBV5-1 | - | CASSPEGSGGGGGYTF | TGCGCCAGCAGCCCCGAAGGCAGTGGAGGGGGGGGCGGCTACACCTTC